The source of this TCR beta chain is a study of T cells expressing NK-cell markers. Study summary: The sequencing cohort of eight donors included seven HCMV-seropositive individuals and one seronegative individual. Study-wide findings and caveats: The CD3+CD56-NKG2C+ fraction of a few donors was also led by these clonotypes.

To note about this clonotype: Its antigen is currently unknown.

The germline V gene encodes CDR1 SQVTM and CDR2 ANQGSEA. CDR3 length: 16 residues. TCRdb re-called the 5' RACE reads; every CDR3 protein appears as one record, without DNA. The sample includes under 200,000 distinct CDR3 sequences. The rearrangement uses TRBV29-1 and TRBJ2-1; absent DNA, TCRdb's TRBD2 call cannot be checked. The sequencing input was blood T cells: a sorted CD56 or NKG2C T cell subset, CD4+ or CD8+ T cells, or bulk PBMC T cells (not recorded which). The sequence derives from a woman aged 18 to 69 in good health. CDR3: CSVVFYGTSNYNEQFF.